The 3 T cell receptor beta chains below were found in one sample sequenced in a study of cytomegalovirus exposure and HLA in healthy donors. The primer mix had 60 Vbeta and 13 Jbeta primers. Data came from immunoSEQ multiplex PCR; TCRdb stores just in-frame clones and leaves some out. The repertoire holds about 150,000 clones, with roughly 80% as singletons. Sequences were obtained from PBMCs. The source of these receptors is a male donor in good health and CMV-seronegative.

A note on this clone: An end of the junction differs from the germline gene, which may be a read error. The J gene is TRBJ2-5, the V gene TRBV9; possibly TRBD2 for D (7 bases). The CDR3 is 17 residues long. The germline V gene has CDR1 SGDLS and CDR2 YYNGEE. The CDR3 region has the DNA TGTGCCAGCAGCGTAGGAGCGGAAGGGGGGGGACAAGGGACCCAGTACTTC. It encodes CASSVGAEGGGQGTQYF.

Regarding this clone: The junction does not match germline at one end; this may be a read error. The chain has TRBV7-7 and TRBJ2-7; tentative D call: TRBD2 (6 bases). Germline assignment: CDR1 SSHAT and CDR2 FNYEAQ (reference sequence). This CDR3 region has 15 residues. The CDR3 loop reads CASSFRRGAAYEQYF. Here the CDR3 DNA reads TGTGCTAGCAGCTTTCGGAGGGGCGCAGCCTACGAGCAGTACTTC.

The chain carries TRBV6-5 and TRBJ2-2; the D gene is possibly TRBD2 (5 bases). Trimming cost V 0 bases and J 0 bases, with 5 bases left between them. Germline V lookup: CDR1 MNHEY, CDR2 SVGAGI. CDR3 length equals 15 residues. The CDR3: CASSYSGANTGELFF. The CDR3 DNA sequence: TGTGCCAGCAGTTACTCCGGGGCGAACACCGGGGAGCTGTTTTTT.